These 20 T cell receptor beta chains share one sample of origin, sequenced in a study of T cell changes during pregnancy in multiple sclerosis. Repertoires were generated with immunoSEQ multiplex PCR, while TCRdb's copy carries only in-frame clones and drops some. The sample has around 80,000 clones, 94% seen once. The source was peripheral blood, collected in the second trimester of pregnancy. These receptor sequences come from a female donor in good health, enrolled as a control in a pregnancy study.

The V and J genes are TRBV5-4 and TRBJ2-1; possibly TRBD2 for D (6 bases). There are 15 residues in the CDR3. CDR1 SGHNT and CDR2 YYREEE come from the germline V gene (reference sequence). Deletions cut 4 bases from V and 9 bases from J, with 20 bases between. This CDR3 is CASSVGTPRGIEQFF. In nucleotides, the CDR3 is TGTGCCAGCAGCGTAGGGACTCCCCGGGGGATTGAGCAGTTCTTC.

The chain has TRBV5-6 and TRBJ1-4, with 7 bases that match TRBD1. CDR1 is SGHDT, CDR2 YYEEEE, per germline. The CDR3 consists of 15 residues. Trimming cost V 0 bases and J 2 bases; bases outside gene matches: 1. For the CDR3, the DNA is TGTGCCAGCAGCTTGGAGGGGGCGACTAATGAAAAACTGTTTTTT. Translating gives CASSLEGATNEKLFF.

The rearrangement uses TRBV4-1 and TRBJ2-7; D might be TRBD2 (5 bases). This CDR3 has 15 amino acids. V was clipped by 1 base and J by 2 bases, with 12 bases between them. Germline loops: CDR1 MGHRA, CDR2 YSYEKL. The DNA of the CDR3 is TGCGCCAGCAGCCAAGTGAAAGCGGCCACCTACGAGCAGTACTTC. It yields the protein CASSQVKAATYEQYF.

The V and J genes are TRBV7-2 and TRBJ2-5; possibly TRBD1 for D (8 bases). The CDR3 sequence is 14 residues long. The V and J ends lost 6 bases and 5 bases respectively, with 16 bases between them. Germline CDR1 and CDR2: SGHTA and FQGNSA. The CDR3 DNA reads as TGTGCCAGCAGGACACAGGGGGGAGGGGAGACCCAGTACTTC. Amino acid sequence: CASRTQGGGETQYF.

This clone was observed a few times. This chain connects TRBV9 to TRBJ2-3; 7 bases match TRBD1. From germline, CDR1 is SGDLS and CDR2 YYNGEE. V was pared by 3 bases and J by 2 bases, with 9 bases of the junction left unmatched. CDR3 length: 16 amino acids. The CDR3 DNA follows: TGTGCCAGCAGCGCCGTTCCGGACAGGTTCACAGATACGCAGTATTTT. Residues: CASSAVPDRFTDTQYF. Using reference TRBV9 and TRBJ2-3 for the parts outside the CDR3, the full variable domain is DSGVTQTPKHLITATGQRVTLRCSPRSGDLSVYWYQQSLDQGLQFLIQYYNGEERAKGNILERFSAQQFPDLHSELNLSSLELGDSALYFCASSAVPDRFTDTQYFGPGTRLTVL.

The V gene is TRBV6-1, the J gene TRBJ1-5; no reliable D call. The length of the CDR3 is 16 residues. Deletions cut 3 bases from V and 3 bases from J, with 15 bases between. In germline, CDR1 is MNHNS, CDR2 SASEGT. CDR3 bases: TGTGCCAGCAGTGAGTTTGAAGTGGCCCTCAATCAGCCCCAGCATTTT. Translation gives CASSEFEVALNQPQHF.

The chain employs TRBV28 and TRBJ1-1; no reliable D call. Germline CDR1 reads MDHEN; CDR2 reads SYDVKM. The CDR3 is 14 amino acids. Trimming took 3 bases from V and 1 from J, leaving 9 bases between them. CDR3 region: CASSFAPPNTEAFF. The CDR3 nucleotides read TGTGCCAGCAGTTTCGCGCCACCGAACACTGAAGCTTTCTTT.

Written as DNA, the CDR3 is TGCGCCAGCAGTGACACAGGGGTTGGAGAGACCCAGTACTTC. Amino acids: CASSDTGVGETQYF. The chain couples TRBV5-1 to TRBJ2-5; TRBD1 aligns across 7 bases. Germline CDR1 reads SGHRS; CDR2 reads YFSETQ. This CDR3 is 14 amino acids long. V was pared by 5 bases and J by 4 bases, with 8 bases of the junction left unmatched.

This clone has just a few counts. The CDR3 DNA sequence: TGTGCCTGGAGTGGAGACAGGGTAGGAGGCTACACCTTC. Its protein is CAWSGDRVGGYTF. The rearrangement joins TRBV30 to TRBJ1-2; 7 bases agree with TRBD1. The germline CDR1 and CDR2 sequences are GTSNPN and SVGIG (reference sequence). This CDR3 comprises 13 residues. V dropped 1 base and J dropped 8; count of bases not matched to a gene: 7. Looking up the rest from reference TRBV30 and TRBJ1-2 gives the full variable domain: SQTIHQWPATLVQPVGSPLSLECTVEGTSNPNLYWYRQAAGRGLQLLFYSVGIGQISSEVPQNLSASRPQDRQFILSSKKLLLSDSGFYLCAWSGDRVGGYTFGSGTRLTVV.

V and J are TRBV9 and TRBJ2-5, with D unresolved. The CDR3 consists of 11 residues. V lost 2 bases and J 5 bases, leaving 4 bases between the germline ends. CDR1 is SGDLS and CDR2 is YYNGEE in the germline V gene. DNA for the CDR3: TGTGCCAGCAGCGTTGAGGAGACCCAGTACTTC. It yields the protein CASSVEETQYF.

The chain is built from TRBV7-9 and TRBJ2-1; 7 bases fit TRBD1. CDR3 length equals 11 residues. V lost 4 bases to trimming and J lost 13 bases; unmatched junction nucleotides: 4. The germline gives CDR1 SEHNR, CDR2 FQNEAQ (reference sequence). The CDR3 DNA reads TGTGCCAGCAGCTCTCGACAGGGTCAGTTCTTC. As protein: CASSSRQGQFF.

This chain uses TRBV5-8 with TRBJ2-1; 14 bases fit TRBD2. Germline-derived CDR1 and CDR2 are SGHTS and YDEGEE. With V trimmed by 4 bases and J by 4 bases, 13 bases remained unmatched. This CDR3 comprises 19 residues. The CDR3 sequence: CASSRGLAGDRGVYNEQFF. The DNA for the CDR3 is TGTGCCAGCAGCAGGGGACTAGCGGGAGATCGAGGGGTTTACAATGAGCAGTTCTTC.

The chain recombines TRBV2 with TRBJ1-5; D is possibly TRBD1 (6 bases). The V end was cut by 5 bases, the J end by 4 bases, with 12 bases between. The CDR3 runs 14 residues. In germline, CDR1 is SNHLY, CDR2 FYNNEI. The CDR3 here is CASSWTVTNQPQHF. The CDR3 bases are TGTGCCAGCAGTTGGACAGTGACAAATCAGCCCCAGCATTTT.

The chain recombines TRBV19 with TRBJ1-1; 8 bases agree with TRBD1. V lost 1 base, J lost 3 bases, and 7 bases stayed unmatched. This CDR3 spans 16 amino acids. Per germline, CDR1 LNHDA and CDR2 SQIVND (reference sequence). This CDR3 reads CASSIGRDRRDTEAFF. The DNA for the CDR3 is TGTGCCAGTAGTATAGGCCGGGACAGGAGGGACACTGAAGCTTTCTTT.

The chain carries TRBV7-2 and TRBJ1-1; D remains unclear. V lost 5 bases, J lost 1 base, and 8 bases lay in between. Germline V CDR1 and CDR2: SGHTA, FQGNSA. There are 13 residues in the CDR3. In DNA, the CDR3 is TGTGCCAGCAGCCGAAGGAGGAACACTGAAGCTTTCTTT. It is translated as CASSRRRNTEAFF.

The V and J genes are TRBV5-1 and TRBJ2-2, with 8 nucleotides matching TRBD1. This CDR3 has 16 amino acids. V dropped 4 bases and J dropped 7; count of bases not matched to a gene: 12. Per the germline V gene, CDR1 is SGHRS and CDR2 is YFSETQ. CDR3 amino acids: CASSRAGQGEGGELFF. In DNA, the CDR3 is TGCGCCAGCAGCCGAGCCGGACAGGGAGAGGGCGGGGAGCTGTTTTTT.

This clone was seen a single time. The chain has TRBV6-5 and TRBJ2-1, with D maybe TRBD2 (5 bases). The CDR3 is 13 residues long. Trimming shortened V by 0 bases and J by 12 bases, and 12 bases separated the two germline ends. Germline V CDR1 and CDR2: MNHEY, SVGAGI. CDR3 amino acids: CASSYSTSGGQFF. CDR3 DNA: TGTGCCAGCAGTTACTCTACTAGTGGCGGGCAGTTCTTC.

The chain employs TRBV14 and TRBJ2-1; TRBD1 might be the D (5 bases). CDR1 is SGHDN and CDR2 is FVKESK in the germline V gene. The CDR3 has 15 residues. V lost 1 base to trimming and J lost 5 bases, with 12 bases between them. CDR3 nucleotides: TGTGCCAGCAGCCAAGGGGCAGGGCTCCACAATGAGCAGTTCTTC. Protein: CASSQGAGLHNEQFF.

This sequence joins TRBV5-5 and TRBJ1-2; D may be TRBD1 (5 bases). The V gene lost 0 bases and the J gene lost 5 bases, with 11 bases spanning the gap. Germline-derived CDR1 and CDR2 are SGHKS and YYEKEE (reference sequence). The CDR3 is 14 residues long. CDR3 bases: TGTGCCAGCAGCTTGGGCCCCCAGGGTTATGGCTACACCTTC. Protein: CASSLGPQGYGYTF.

The V call is TRBV5-6, the J call TRBJ2-1; maybe TRBD1 (6 bases). The CDR3 has 17 residues. Germline loops: CDR1 SGHDT, CDR2 YYEEEE. The germline V and J ends were trimmed by 4 bases and 0 bases, with 17 bases remaining between them. Here the CDR3 DNA reads TGTGCCAGCAGCCCCTCAAACAGGGCGAGCTCCTACAATGAGCAGTTCTTC. Its protein is CASSPSNRASSYNEQFF.